A selection of T cell receptor beta chains follows, all from one sample in a study of T cell repertoires in cytomegalovirus infection. Antigens of these TCRs are unknown. TCRdb passed the reads through MiXCR, listing each CDR3 protein once. Among about 160,000 distinct CDR3 sequences listed, roughly 21% were seen once. The sequencing here drew on CD8+ T cells from cultured PBMCs, taken from culture after CMV antigen stimulation. These receptors originate from a human donor in good health (CMV status not recorded). Some clones in this sample may be carry-over from other donors' samples. Each CDR3 is given with its conserved first and last residue. The order of the fields is CDR3 length, J gene, clone size, D gene, V gene, CDR3 protein, CDR3 DNA. D genes are given only for firm matches. Some rows mark clone size as missing; the rest say once, few, many or name a class of expanded clone.

CDR3 length: 14; J gene: TRBJ1-1; clone size: few; D gene: .; V gene: TRBV5-1; CDR3 protein: CASSFKQGNTEAFF; CDR3 DNA: TGCGCCAGCAGCTTCAAACAGGGGAACACTGAAGCTTTCTTT
CDR3 length: 12; J gene: TRBJ1-1; clone size: few; D gene: .; V gene: TRBV7-9; CDR3 protein: CASSFMGAEAFF; CDR3 DNA: TGTGCCAGCAGCTTCATGGGGGCTGAAGCTTTCTTT
CDR3 length: 13; J gene: TRBJ1-6; clone size: few; D gene: .; V gene: TRBV4-1; CDR3 protein: CASSQGGSSPLHF; CDR3 DNA: TGCGCCAGCAGCCAAGGAGGTAGCTCACCCCTCCACTTT
CDR3 length: 15; J gene: TRBJ2-1; clone size: .; D gene: TRBD2; V gene: TRBV28; CDR3 protein: CASSSTTSTHNEQFF; CDR3 DNA: TGTGCCAGCAGTTCGACGACTAGCACCCACAATGAGCAGTTCTTC
CDR3 length: 20; J gene: TRBJ2-3; clone size: .; D gene: TRBD2; V gene: TRBV4-2; CDR3 protein: CASSQGEGAGGLPATDTQYF; CDR3 DNA: TGTGCCAGCAGCCAAGGGGAGGGAGCGGGGGGCCTCCCGGCCACAGATACGCAGTATTTT
CDR3 length: 14; J gene: TRBJ1-2; clone size: few; D gene: .; V gene: TRBV6-6; CDR3 protein: CASSPRDRNYGYTF; CDR3 DNA: TGTGCCAGCAGCCCCCGGGACCGAAACTATGGCTACACCTTC
CDR3 length: 16; J gene: TRBJ2-2; clone size: few; D gene: TRBD1; V gene: TRBV27; CDR3 protein: CASSSKDRGRTGELFF; CDR3 DNA: TGTGCCAGCAGTTCGAAGGACAGGGGGAGAACCGGGGAGCTGTTTTTT
CDR3 length: 13; J gene: TRBJ2-7; clone size: many; D gene: .; V gene: TRBV7-2; CDR3 protein: CASSVRTTYEQYF; CDR3 DNA: TGTGCCAGCAGCGTCAGGACCACCTACGAGCAGTACTTC
CDR3 length: 12; J gene: TRBJ1-2; clone size: .; D gene: .; V gene: TRBV5-6; CDR3 protein: CASSSSREGYTF; CDR3 DNA: TGTGCCAGCAGCTCCTCCAGGGAAGGCTACACCTTC
CDR3 length: 17; J gene: TRBJ2-2; clone size: .; D gene: .; V gene: TRBV6-5; CDR3 protein: CASSSIYPGASTGELFF; CDR3 DNA: TGTGCCAGCAGTTCCATATATCCGGGGGCCAGCACCGGGGAGCTGTTTTTT
CDR3 length: 15; J gene: TRBJ2-7; clone size: .; D gene: .; V gene: TRBV20-1; CDR3 protein: CSARDIQGLAREQYF; CDR3 DNA: TGCAGTGCTAGAGATATTCAGGGTCTAGCGCGAGAGCAGTACTTC
CDR3 length: 15; J gene: TRBJ1-1; clone size: .; D gene: .; V gene: TRBV28; CDR3 protein: CASSLWGLRDTEAFF; CDR3 DNA: TGTGCCAGCAGTTTGTGGGGGTTGAGAGACACTGAAGCTTTCTTT
CDR3 length: 12; J gene: TRBJ2-7; clone size: large; D gene: .; V gene: TRBV7-8; CDR3 protein: CASSLEYYEQYF; CDR3 DNA: TGTGCCAGCAGCTTAGAGTACTACGAGCAGTACTTC
CDR3 length: 18; J gene: TRBJ2-2; clone size: medium-sized; D gene: TRBD1; V gene: TRBV2; CDR3 protein: CASSEVRDRSLNTGELFF; CDR3 DNA: TGTGCCAGCAGTGAAGTTCGGGACAGGAGTTTGAACACCGGGGAGCTGTTTTTT
CDR3 length: 17; J gene: TRBJ1-2; clone size: .; D gene: .; V gene: TRBV4-1; CDR3 protein: CASMGLSKLDNFYGYTF; CDR3 DNA: TGCGCCAGCATGGGACTTTCCAAACTAGACAACTTCTATGGCTACACCTTC
CDR3 length: 12; J gene: TRBJ1-2; clone size: .; D gene: TRBD1; V gene: TRBV2; CDR3 protein: CATVTGKEGYTF; CDR3 DNA: TGTGCCACAGTGACAGGGAAGGAAGGCTACACCTTC
CDR3 length: 13; J gene: TRBJ2-7; clone size: few; D gene: .; V gene: TRBV6-1; CDR3 protein: CASSGVAFYEQYF; CDR3 DNA: TGTGCCAGCAGTGGGGTGGCGTTCTACGAGCAGTACTTC
CDR3 length: 20; J gene: TRBJ1-6; clone size: .; D gene: .; V gene: TRBV27; CDR3 protein: CASSPPRDGDLSSYNSPLHF; CDR3 DNA: TGTGCCAGCAGCCCCCCGCGGGACGGAGACCTCAGCTCCTATAATTCACCCCTCCACTTT
CDR3 length: 14; J gene: TRBJ2-1; clone size: .; D gene: .; V gene: TRBV7-6; CDR3 protein: CASSFPVGYNEQFF; CDR3 DNA: TGTGCCAGCAGCTTCCCGGTGGGATACAATGAGCAGTTCTTC
CDR3 length: 14; J gene: TRBJ2-4; clone size: few; D gene: TRBD1; V gene: TRBV20-1; CDR3 protein: CSARRIGQGNIQYF; CDR3 DNA: TGCAGTGCTCGGCGGATTGGACAGGGGAACATTCAGTACTTC
CDR3 length: 18; J gene: TRBJ2-1; clone size: .; D gene: TRBD2; V gene: TRBV7-9; CDR3 protein: CASSLASGGVSSYNEQFF; CDR3 DNA: TGTGCCAGCAGCTTGGCTAGCGGGGGGGTAAGCTCCTACAATGAGCAGTTCTTC
CDR3 length: 15; J gene: TRBJ2-3; clone size: .; D gene: .; V gene: TRBV9; CDR3 protein: CASSVDQVRTDTQYF; CDR3 DNA: TGTGCCAGCAGCGTAGATCAGGTTAGGACAGATACGCAGTATTTT
CDR3 length: 13; J gene: TRBJ1-1; clone size: .; D gene: .; V gene: TRBV11-2; CDR3 protein: CASSLGWITEAFF; CDR3 DNA: TGTGCCAGCAGCTTAGGCTGGATCACTGAAGCTTTCTTT
CDR3 length: 16; J gene: TRBJ1-1; clone size: .; D gene: TRBD1; V gene: TRBV7-6; CDR3 protein: CASSSPGQGSYTEAFF; CDR3 DNA: TGTGCCAGCAGCTCCCCGGGACAGGGGTCCTACACTGAAGCTTTCTTT
CDR3 length: 14; J gene: TRBJ1-6; clone size: few; D gene: .; V gene: TRBV7-6; CDR3 protein: CASGGGTSNSPLHF; CDR3 DNA: TGTGCCAGCGGAGGGGGGACATCAAATTCACCCCTCCACTTT
CDR3 length: 11; J gene: TRBJ2-7; clone size: few; D gene: .; V gene: TRBV7-9; CDR3 protein: CASSSQREQYF; CDR3 DNA: TGTGCCAGCAGCTCTCAGCGGGAGCAGTACTTC
CDR3 length: 13; J gene: TRBJ2-7; clone size: few; D gene: .; V gene: TRBV12-3/TRBV12-4; CDR3 protein: CASSSSGLYEQYF; CDR3 DNA: TGTGCCAGCAGCAGCTCGGGGCTCTACGAGCAGTACTTC
CDR3 length: 15; J gene: TRBJ2-1; clone size: .; D gene: TRBD2; V gene: TRBV7-9; CDR3 protein: CASSPSAGGINEQFF; CDR3 DNA: TGTGCCAGCAGCCCGTCCGCGGGGGGTATCAATGAGCAGTTCTTC
CDR3 length: 14; J gene: TRBJ1-2; clone size: few; D gene: .; V gene: TRBV6-6; CDR3 protein: CASSYYGGDYGYTF; CDR3 DNA: TGTGCCAGCAGTTACTACGGGGGGGACTATGGCTACACCTTC
CDR3 length: 14; J gene: TRBJ1-6; clone size: few; D gene: .; V gene: TRBV12-3/TRBV12-4; CDR3 protein: CASSLGQSSSPLHF; CDR3 DNA: TGTGCCAGCAGTTTAGGACAGTCTAGTTCACCCCTCCACTTT
CDR3 length: 13; J gene: TRBJ2-4; clone size: .; D gene: .; V gene: TRBV27; CDR3 protein: CASGRGQKNIQYF; CDR3 DNA: TGTGCCAGCGGACGCGGGCAGAAAAACATTCAGTACTTC
CDR3 length: 11; J gene: TRBJ1-2; clone size: .; D gene: .; V gene: TRBV7-4; CDR3 protein: CASSVDTGYTF; CDR3 DNA: TGTGCCAGCAGCGTCGACACCGGCTACACCTTC
CDR3 length: 13; J gene: TRBJ2-5; clone size: once; D gene: TRBD1; V gene: TRBV11-2; CDR3 protein: CASRDRAQETQYF; CDR3 DNA: TGTGCCAGCAGAGACAGGGCCCAAGAGACCCAGTACTTC
CDR3 length: 13; J gene: TRBJ2-7; clone size: few; D gene: .; V gene: TRBV7-2; CDR3 protein: CASSGQGSYEQYF; CDR3 DNA: TGTGCCAGTTCCGGGCAGGGATCCTACGAGCAGTACTTC
CDR3 length: 16; J gene: TRBJ1-2; clone size: many; D gene: TRBD1; V gene: TRBV7-8; CDR3 protein: CASSLAMGQLYYGYTF; CDR3 DNA: TGTGCCAGCAGCTTAGCGATGGGACAGCTATACTATGGCTACACCTTC
CDR3 length: 15; J gene: TRBJ2-4; clone size: .; D gene: .; V gene: TRBV15; CDR3 protein: CATSSYRTSLYTQYF; CDR3 DNA: TGTGCCACCAGTTCTTATCGGACCTCCCTATACACTCAGTACTTC
CDR3 length: 16; J gene: TRBJ2-3; clone size: .; D gene: .; V gene: TRBV7-2; CDR3 protein: CASSSRWGDGTDTQYF; CDR3 DNA: TGTGCCAGCAGCTCCCGGTGGGGGGATGGCACAGATACGCAGTATTTT
CDR3 length: 15; J gene: TRBJ2-1; clone size: .; D gene: TRBD2; V gene: TRBV6-2/TRBV6-3; CDR3 protein: CASSYWSGVHNEQFF; CDR3 DNA: TGTGCCAGCAGTTATTGGAGCGGGGTACACAATGAGCAGTTCTTC